These 16 T cell receptor beta chains share one sample of origin, sequenced in a study of identifying expanded T cells in peripheral blood. Repertoires were generated with immunoSEQ multiplex PCR, while TCRdb's copy carries only in-frame clones and drops some. The table has 120,000 or so clones, 84% seen once; the top ten hold 3.3%. The sequenced material came from blood. The receptor source for this set is a person aged 18 to 75 in good health.

The J gene is TRBJ2-3, the V gene TRBV4-1, with D unresolved. CDR1 is MGHRA and CDR2 is YSYEKL in the germline V gene. This CDR3 comprises 17 residues. Trimming removed 6 bases from V and 2 bases from J, with 21 bases in between. CDR3 DNA sequence: TGCGCCAGCAGTTTACTCTTTGCGGCAGTGAACACAGATACGCAGTATTTT. Translation: CASSLLFAAVNTDTQYF.

The chain couples TRBV7-9 to TRBJ1-1; D is perhaps TRBD1 (6 bases). V lost 1 base, J lost 0 bases, and 18 bases lay in between. In germline, CDR1 is SEHNR, CDR2 FQNEAQ (reference sequence). This CDR3 contains 18 residues. The CDR3 reads CASSLGSGVSYLNTEAFF. CDR3 DNA: TGTGCCAGCAGCTTAGGCTCAGGGGTGTCCTATTTGAACACTGAAGCTTTCTTT. Full variable domain (rest looked up from reference TRBV7-9 and TRBJ1-1): DTGVSQNPRHKITKRGQNVTFRCDPISEHNRLYWYRQTLGQGPEFLTYFQNEAQLEKSRLLSDRFSAERPKGSFSTLEIQRTEQGDSAMYLCASSLGSGVSYLNTEAFFGQGTRLTVV.

This rearrangement joins TRBV9 to TRBJ2-7; D remains ambiguous. Germline CDR1 is SGDLS and CDR2 is YYNGEE. V was cut by 2 bases and J by 0 bases, with 9 bases left in between. The CDR3 is 14 amino acids. The CDR3 coding sequence is TGTGCCAGCAGCGTGGGCAGGAACTCCTACGAGCAGTACTTC. It encodes CASSVGRNSYEQYF.

The chain has TRBV7-2 and TRBJ1-5, with D possibly being TRBD1 (6 bases). CDR1 and CDR2 from the germline V gene are SGHTA and FQGNSA. The CDR3 contains 13 residues. V dropped 5 bases and J dropped 6 bases, with 11 bases sitting between them. CDR3 DNA: TGTGCCAGCAGCCCGGTAGGGGGTCAGCCCCAGCATTTT. It specifies CASSPVGGQPQHF.

V and J are TRBV10-1 and TRBJ1-3; no clear D. Between the trimmed V and J ends, which lost 9 bases and 0 bases, there was a span of 15 bases. Germline values: CDR1 WNHNN, CDR2 SYGVQD (reference sequence). The CDR3 totals 15 residues. CDR3 amino acids: CARALSRSSGNTIYF. CDR3 nucleotides: TGCGCCAGAGCCCTAAGCAGGAGCTCTGGAAACACCATATATTTT.

The sample holds a few counts of this clone. This chain joins TRBV4-1 and TRBJ1-1, with D perhaps TRBD1 (5 bases). CDR1 and CDR2 from the germline V gene are MGHRA and YSYEKL. V was pared by 2 bases and J by 3 bases, with 16 bases between. The CDR3 runs 16 residues. CDR3 protein: CASSQTFRAGYTEAFF. In DNA, the CDR3 is TGCGCCAGCAGCCAAACATTTAGGGCAGGGTACACTGAAGCTTTCTTT.

The V call is TRBV19, the J call TRBJ1-5; 7 positions match TRBD1. The germline V gene has CDR1 LNHDA and CDR2 SQIVND (reference sequence). V lost 7 bases, J lost 6 bases, and 6 bases stayed unmatched. There are 13 residues in the CDR3. CDR3 region: CASTSPGGQPQHF. CDR3 DNA sequence: TGTGCCAGTACCAGCCCAGGGGGTCAGCCCCAGCATTTT.

The chain employs TRBV7-2 and TRBJ2-5, with D perhaps given as TRBD1 or TRBD2 (5 bases each). Between the trimmed V and J ends, which lost 3 bases and 4 bases, there was a span of 12 bases. CDR1 and CDR2 (germline): SGHTA, FQGNSA. The length of the CDR3 is 14 residues. CDR3 in DNA: TGTGCCAGCAGCTTGTACGGGGCGGGAGAGACCCAGTACTTC. As protein: CASSLYGAGETQYF.

CDR3 sequence (DNA): TGTGCCAGCAGCACCCCAAGGACAGGGCGCGGCTACACCTTC. Amino acid sequence: CASSTPRTGRGYTF. This chain links TRBV11-2 with TRBJ1-2, with TRBD1 matching over 8 bases. The CDR3 extends over 14 amino acids. Trimming at V came to 5 bases and at J to 8 bases, leaving 10 bases not matched to a gene. In germline, CDR1 is SGHAT, CDR2 FQNNGV.

V is TRBV30 and J is TRBJ2-1, with TRBD2 as a possible D gene (6 bases). V lost 4 bases and J 9 bases, leaving 19 bases between the germline ends. CDR3 length: 14 amino acids. The germline CDR1 and CDR2 sequences are GTSNPN and SVGIG (reference sequence). The CDR3 DNA is TGTGCCTGGAACCTGGACCCGAACGGGGGTGAGCAGTTCTTC. This codes for CAWNLDPNGGEQFF.

The V call is TRBV6-6, the J call TRBJ1-1; the match to TRBD1 covers 8 bases. In germline, CDR1 is MNHNY, CDR2 SVGAGI (reference sequence). The CDR3 covers 13 residues. Trimming removed 6 bases from V and 7 bases from J; junction bases left unmatched: 7. For the CDR3, the DNA is TGTGCCAGCAGACCGACAGGGGCCCTTGAAGCTTTCTTT. As protein: CASRPTGALEAFF.

Here the CDR3 reads CASSLGTGLLATNEKLFF. CDR3 DNA sequence: TGTGCCAGCAGCCTAGGGACAGGGCTTCTTGCAACTAATGAAAAACTGTTTTTT. V is TRBV14 and J is TRBJ1-4; 9 nucleotides line up with TRBD1. With 4 bases clipped from V and 0 bases from J, the junction kept 9 bases outside the gene matches. CDR3 size: 18 residues. Germline V gene sequence: CDR1 SGHDN, CDR2 FVKESK.

V gene TRBV5-1 combines with J gene TRBJ1-1; unclear D gene. CDR3 length equals 13 residues. V lost 0 bases, J lost 5 bases, and 8 bases lay in between. Per germline, CDR1 SGHRS and CDR2 YFSETQ. Written as DNA, the CDR3 is TGCGCCAGCAGCTTGGAGCGGGATACTGAAGCTTTCTTT. Protein: CASSLERDTEAFF.

The rearrangement uses TRBV6-1 and TRBJ1-6, with TRBD1 as a possible D gene (5 bases). Germline CDR1 reads MNHNS; CDR2 reads SASEGT. The CDR3 is 15 residues long. Between the trimmed V and J ends, which lost 6 bases and 7 bases, there was a span of 16 bases. This CDR3 reads CASRAQGASNSPLHF. The CDR3 DNA reads TGTGCCAGCAGGGCCCAAGGGGCTAGCAATTCACCCCTCCACTTT.

This sequence joins TRBV6-4 and TRBJ1-2; 7 bases are a match to TRBD1. The CDR3 has 12 amino acids. The ends lost 8 bases at V and 6 bases at J; junction bases unmatched: 6. Germline lookup yields CDR1 MRHNA and CDR2 SNTAGT. The CDR3 spells CASGDRENGYTF. The CDR3 DNA is TGTGCCAGCGGAGACAGGGAGAATGGCTACACCTTC.

In regard to this clone: One end of the junction fails to match germline, which may point to a read error. V gene TRBV7-8 combines with J gene TRBJ2-3; 7 bases align to TRBD1. Germline-derived CDR1 and CDR2 are SGHVS and FQNEAQ. This CDR3 is built from 14 residues. The CDR3 bases are TGTGCCGGCAGCTCGACAGGGAGCACAGATACGCAGTATTTT. Protein sequence: CAGSSTGSTDTQYF.